This T cell receptor (beta chain) was recovered during a study of early T cells in non-severe SARS-CoV-2 infection. TCRdb passed the 5' RACE reads through MiXCR, listing each CDR3 protein once. The table records over 25,000 distinct CDR3 sequences, about 10% of them present only once. This clonotype has only a few counts. Germline values: CDR1 SQVTM, CDR2 ANQGSEA. The CDR3 is 11 residues long. Between the trimmed V and J ends, which lost 6 bases and 5 bases, there was a span of 9 bases. This receptor was taken from an adult who was a healthcare worker with PCR-confirmed SARS-CoV-2 infection or an uninfected control (not recorded which). J is TRBJ2-3 and V is TRBV29-1; D remains ambiguous. Input material: whole blood. CDR3 bases: TGCAGCGTGTCGACGAGAGATACGCAGTATTTT. Its translation is CSVSTRDTQYF.